Shown below are 19 T cell receptor beta chains from a single sample sequenced in a study of blood T cell repertoires in COVID-19. Clones were read by immunoSEQ multiplex PCR, and TCRdb kept only the in-frame ones, dropping some. The data hold 220,000 or so clones, with about 81% observed a single time. Sequenced input: peripheral blood. These receptors were collected from a woman of 80 years or more with COVID-19, enrolled during active disease.

This chain links TRBV18 with TRBJ2-7; TRBD2 matches at 7 bases. Trimming removed 1 base from V and 0 bases from J; junction bases left unmatched: 6. CDR1 and CDR2 (germline): KGHSH, LQKENI. CDR3 size: 16 residues. The CDR3 sequence: CASSPREGISSYEQYF. Here the CDR3 DNA reads TGTGCCAGCTCACCACGGGAGGGCATCAGCTCCTACGAGCAGTACTTC.

The chain joins TRBV3-1 (or the pseudogene TRBV3-2) to TRBJ1-2; D remains ambiguous. This CDR3 region has 16 residues. Deletions cut 0 bases from V and 0 bases from J, with 11 bases between. Germline V lookup: CDR1 LGHDT, CDR2 YNNKEL (reference sequence). CDR3 sequence (DNA): TGTGCCAGCAGCCAAGAAGGCAGCGATACTAACTATGGCTACACCTTC. It specifies CASSQEGSDTNYGYTF.

J is TRBJ2-7 and V is TRBV6-2 or TRBV6-3; tentatively, D is TRBD1 (6 bases). Trimming cost V 2 bases and J 0 bases, with 8 bases left between them. Germline V gene data show CDR1 as MNHEY and CDR2 as SVGEGT. The CDR3 is 14 residues long. CDR3 loop: CASSYRTASYEQYF. DNA of the CDR3: TGTGCCAGCAGTTACCGGACAGCCTCCTACGAGCAGTACTTC.

The genes are TRBV6-5 and TRBJ2-7; D is perhaps TRBD1 (5 bases). This CDR3 has 14 residues. Trimming shortened V by 0 bases and J by 2 bases, and 8 bases separated the two germline ends. Germline V gives CDR1 MNHEY, CDR2 SVGAGI. The DNA of the CDR3 is TGTGCCAGCAGTTACTCGACAGCCACCTACGAGCAGTACTTC. Translated, it gives CASSYSTATYEQYF.

The chain links TRBV23-1 to TRBJ1-2; possibly TRBD1 for D (6 bases). TRBV23-1 is given ORF status, its function remaining uncertain. This CDR3 contains 12 residues. V lost 6 bases and J lost 2, with 7 bases in between. The CDR3 DNA sequence: TGCGCCAGCAGGGGGGCGAACTATGGCTACACCTTC. This translates into CASRGANYGYTF.

The chain combines TRBV4-1 with TRBJ2-7; D is perhaps TRBD1 (6 bases). This CDR3 contains 14 residues. CDR1 and CDR2 (germline): MGHRA, YSYEKL. The ends were cut back, 0 bases at V and 0 bases at J, with 6 bases in the middle. This chain's CDR3 is CASSQEDSSYEQYF. The CDR3 nucleotides read TGCGCCAGCAGCCAAGAGGACAGCTCCTACGAGCAGTACTTC.

The rearrangement links TRBV19 to TRBJ1-5; tentatively, D is TRBD1 (6 bases). The CDR3 is 16 residues long. V lost 3 bases to trimming and J lost 0 bases, with 12 bases between them. In germline, CDR1 is LNHDA, CDR2 SQIVND (reference sequence). CDR3 in amino acids: CASSMDSGVSNQPQHF. The CDR3 nucleotides are TGTGCCAGTAGTATGGACAGCGGGGTTAGCAATCAGCCCCAGCATTTT.

The rearrangement joins TRBV2 to TRBJ1-1; D call uncertain. Trimming took off 1 base at V and 1 base at J, with 10 bases between the two ends. This CDR3 spans 15 amino acids. The germline V gene has CDR1 SNHLY and CDR2 FYNNEI. CDR3 coding DNA: TGTGCCAGCAGTGAAGTTCAGTCCAGGAACACTGAAGCTTTCTTT. Encoded protein: CASSEVQSRNTEAFF. The complete variable domain, with remaining parts taken from reference TRBV2 and TRBJ1-1, reads EPEVTQTPSHQVTQMGQEVILRCVPISNHLYFYWYRQILGQKVEFLVSFYNNEISEKSEIFDDQFSVERPDGSNFTLKIRSTKLEDSAMYFCASSEVQSRNTEAFFGQGTRLTVV.

This chain links TRBV20-1 with TRBJ2-1; 10 bases map to TRBD1. CDR1 DFQATT and CDR2 SNEGSKA come from the germline V gene (reference sequence). The CDR3 loop spans 15 amino acids. V was pared by 3 bases and J by 3 bases, with 5 bases of the junction left unmatched. Written as DNA, the CDR3 is TGCAGTGCTAGTCCCGGGACAGGGGACTACAATGAGCAGTTCTTC. Its translation: CSASPGTGDYNEQFF.

This rearrangement joins TRBV5-1 to TRBJ1-1, with 8 bases matching TRBD1. V trimming: 5 bases; J trimming: 3 bases; junction bases outside the gene matches: 3. The CDR3 has 13 amino acids. Germline CDR1 SGHRS, CDR2 YFSETQ. The CDR3 spells CASRPDRDTEAFF. In DNA form, the CDR3 reads TGCGCCAGCAGGCCGGACAGGGACACTGAAGCTTTCTTT.

V usage is TRBV5-1 and J usage is TRBJ1-1; 8 bases are a match to TRBD1. This CDR3 has 14 amino acids. CDR1 is SGHRS, CDR2 YFSETQ, per germline. J gave up 3 bases and V 5 bases, and 6 bases lay outside the gene matches. The CDR3 is CASRLTTGDTEAFF. The CDR3 region has the DNA TGCGCCAGCAGACTTACGACAGGGGACACTGAAGCTTTCTTT.

CDR3 protein: CASHGGDYGYTF. The CDR3 DNA reads TGTGCCAGCCATGGGGGGGACTATGGCTACACCTTC. This sequence joins TRBV2 and TRBJ1-2, with D maybe TRBD1 (5 bases). The CDR3 spans 12 residues. The V end lost 8 bases, the J end lost 3 bases, and 10 bases lay between the germline ends. CDR1 is SNHLY and CDR2 is FYNNEI in the germline V gene.

The gene calls are TRBV11-2 and TRBJ2-5; 11 bases are shared with TRBD1. The CDR3 totals 15 residues. Germline assignment: CDR1 SGHAT and CDR2 FQNNGV. V shed 5 bases, J shed 9 bases, and the junction held 11 bases outside the gene matches. CDR3 in DNA: TGTGCCAGCAGCCCGCGGGCTGGACAGGGGGCGGCCCAGTACTTC. Protein: CASSPRAGQGAAQYF.

The sample holds a few counts of this clone. The rearrangement links TRBV24-1 to TRBJ1-5; 8 positions match TRBD1. CDR3 length: 15 amino acids. V gave up 5 bases and J gave up 4 bases; unmatched junction bases: 6. The germline gives CDR1 KGHDR, CDR2 SFDVKD. The CDR3 DNA reads TGTGCCACCAGTGGGCCAGGGGGCGCAAATCAGCCCCAGCATTTT. Its translation is CATSGPGGANQPQHF.

The genes are TRBV19 and TRBJ2-2; D uncertain. V lost 4 bases and J 1 base, leaving 4 bases between the germline ends. Per germline, CDR1 LNHDA and CDR2 SQIVND (reference sequence). This CDR3 has 13 residues. The DNA for the CDR3 is TGTGCCAGTAGTACAGGGAACACCGGGGAGCTGTTTTTT. Its protein product is CASSTGNTGELFF.

The rearrangement uses TRBV28 and TRBJ1-6, with 9 positions matching TRBD1. With 6 bases clipped from V and 7 bases from J, the junction kept 10 bases outside the gene matches. Germline lookup yields CDR1 MDHEN and CDR2 SYDVKM. This CDR3 comprises 16 residues. The CDR3 DNA is TGTGCCAGCAGCATCCCTAAACAGGGGGCGAATTCACCCCTCCACTTT. It is translated as CASSIPKQGANSPLHF.

This clone has just one count. The V and J genes are TRBV5-4 and TRBJ1-1, with D maybe TRBD1 (5 bases). Trimming took off 3 bases at V and 11 bases at J, with 20 bases between the two ends. Germline V CDR1 and CDR2: SGHNT, YYREEE (reference sequence). The CDR3 is made up of 14 amino acids. DNA of the CDR3: TGTGCCAGCAGCTCCGCAGGGATCCCCCTGGGCGCTTTCTTT. Amino acid sequence: CASSSAGIPLGAFF.

The rearrangement uses TRBV11-2 and TRBJ2-1; maybe TRBD1 (5 bases). The germline V gene encodes CDR1 SGHAT and CDR2 FQNNGV. This CDR3 is built from 16 residues. Trimming shortened V by 0 bases and J by 0 bases, and 9 bases separated the two germline ends. DNA of the CDR3: TGTGCCAGCAGCTTAGAACAGGCTAGCTCCTACAATGAGCAGTTCTTC. Protein product: CASSLEQASSYNEQFF. Full variable domain (rest looked up from reference TRBV11-2 and TRBJ2-1): EAGVAQSPRYKIIEKRQSVAFWCNPISGHATLYWYQQILGQGPKLLIQFQNNGVVDDSQLPKDRFSAERLKGVDSTLKIQPAKLEDSAVYLCASSLEQASSYNEQFFGPGTRLTVL.

This clone was observed once. Other DNA sequences of this sample code for an identical CDR3. The chain employs TRBV5-1 and TRBJ1-2; 8 positions match TRBD1. Germline assignment: CDR1 SGHRS and CDR2 YFSETQ. CDR3 size: 12 residues. The V gene end was trimmed by 4 bases and the J gene end by 6 bases; junction bases not matched to a gene: 2. In DNA form, the CDR3 reads TGCGCCAGCAGCCCACAGGGGGATGGCTACACCTTC. Translated, it gives CASSPQGDGYTF.